Described below is a single T cell receptor (beta chain) sequence and its context. Libraries were prepared by immunoSEQ multiplex PCR; TCRdb keeps only in-frame clonotypes and omits some of them. The repertoire holds about 370,000 clones, with roughly 86% as singletons. The sample comes from a study of blood T cell repertoires in COVID-19. Study at large: Acute and convalescent COVID-19 specimens originated in the United States, Italy and Spain.

Germline CDR1 is MNHEY and CDR2 is SVGAGI. This CDR3 spans 15 amino acids. V gave up 6 bases and J gave up 3 bases, with 17 bases separating them. The chain combines TRBV6-5 with TRBJ2-5, with D possibly being TRBD2 (5 bases). Sample: peripheral blood. This receptor was taken from a woman in her twenties or thirties with COVID-19, enrolled during active disease. The CDR3 region has the DNA TGTGCCAGCAGCCCCAATCGGCCGGGGAAAGAGACCCAGTACTTC. Its translation: CASSPNRPGKETQYF.